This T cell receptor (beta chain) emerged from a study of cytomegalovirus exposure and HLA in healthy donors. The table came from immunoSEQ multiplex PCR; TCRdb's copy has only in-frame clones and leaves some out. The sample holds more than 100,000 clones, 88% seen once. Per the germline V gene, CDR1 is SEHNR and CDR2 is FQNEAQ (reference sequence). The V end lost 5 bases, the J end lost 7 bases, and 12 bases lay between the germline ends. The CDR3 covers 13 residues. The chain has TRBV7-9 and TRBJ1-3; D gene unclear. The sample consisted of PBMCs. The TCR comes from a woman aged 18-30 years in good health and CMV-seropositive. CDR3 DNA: TGTGCCAGCAGCCCTGTCGGGAGGAACACCATATATTTT. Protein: CASSPVGRNTIYF.